This T cell receptor (beta chain) was profiled in a study of T cell responses to AZD1222 COVID-19 vaccine. Pooled in the analysis were second doses at about 4 or about 12 weeks. Of note for this clone: What it recognizes is unknown.

Clones were read by immunoSEQ multiplex PCR, and TCRdb kept only the in-frame ones, dropping some. The sample records around 160,000 clones, around 94% being singletons. Germline CDR1 SGHTS, CDR2 YDEGEE. The CDR3 sequence is 15 residues long. Trimming shortened V by 4 bases and J by 3 bases, and 15 bases separated the two germline ends. General study findings and limits: At 160-218 and 743-854, vaccine-associated CD4 TCRs were dominant, and they spanned spike.

The TCR originated in an adult who received the AZD1222 COVID-19 vaccine. Sequences were derived from peripheral blood, sampled 28 days after the second AZD1222 dose. V is TRBV5-8 and J is TRBJ2-3; TRBD2 might be the D (6 bases). As DNA, the CDR3 is TGTGCCAGCAGCCTCTCCACGGGGAGGACAGATACGCAGTATTTT. Translating gives CASSLSTGRTDTQYF.